This T cell receptor beta chain was obtained from a study of control samples from healthy donors and cancer patients. The CDR3 extends over 17 amino acids. Sequenced by immunoSEQ multiplex PCR; TCRdb stores in-frame clones only, minus some. The sample contains approximately 120,000 clones, roughly 87% of which appear only once. The receptor's source is a man between 18 and 35 years old in good health. The V gene is TRBV12-1, the J gene TRBJ2-1; the table's D gene call, TRBD2, was not cross checked with the DNA. TRBV12-1 is assigned pseudogene status. The sequenced material came from blood. CDR3 residues: CASSLAGDWLDYNEQFF. DNA of the CDR3: TGTGCCAGCAGCCTAGCGGGAGACTGGTTAGACTACAATGAGCAGTTCTTC.